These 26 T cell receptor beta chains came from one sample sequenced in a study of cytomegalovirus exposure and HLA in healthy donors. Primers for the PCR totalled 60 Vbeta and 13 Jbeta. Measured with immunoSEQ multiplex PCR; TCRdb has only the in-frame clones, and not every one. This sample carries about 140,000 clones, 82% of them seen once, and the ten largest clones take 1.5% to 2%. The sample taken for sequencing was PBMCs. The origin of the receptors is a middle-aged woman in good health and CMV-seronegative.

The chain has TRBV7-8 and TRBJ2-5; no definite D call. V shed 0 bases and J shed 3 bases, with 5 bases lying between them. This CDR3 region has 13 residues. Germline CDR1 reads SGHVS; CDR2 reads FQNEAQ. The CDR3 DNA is TGTGCCAGCAGCTTAGCAATTAAAGAGACCCAGTACTTC. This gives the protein CASSLAIKETQYF.

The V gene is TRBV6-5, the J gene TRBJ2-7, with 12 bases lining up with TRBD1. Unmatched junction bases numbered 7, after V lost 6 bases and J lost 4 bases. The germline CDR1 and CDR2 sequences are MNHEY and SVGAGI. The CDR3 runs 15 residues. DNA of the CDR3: TGTGCCAGCAGAAAACCGGGACAGGGGGCGTACGAGCAGTACTTC. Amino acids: CASRKPGQGAYEQYF.

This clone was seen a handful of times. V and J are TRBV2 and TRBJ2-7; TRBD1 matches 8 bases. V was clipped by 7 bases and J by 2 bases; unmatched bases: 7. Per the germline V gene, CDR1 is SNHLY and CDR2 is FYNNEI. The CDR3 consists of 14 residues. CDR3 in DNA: TGTGCCAGCACATCGTCGACAGGGGCCTACGAGCAGTACTTC. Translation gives CASTSSTGAYEQYF.

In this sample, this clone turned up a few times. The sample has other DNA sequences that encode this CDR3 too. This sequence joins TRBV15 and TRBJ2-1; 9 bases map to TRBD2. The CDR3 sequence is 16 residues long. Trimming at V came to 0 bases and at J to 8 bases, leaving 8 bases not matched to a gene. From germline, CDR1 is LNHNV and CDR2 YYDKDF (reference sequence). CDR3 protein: CATSRDQGLAFHEQFF. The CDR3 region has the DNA TGTGCCACCAGCAGAGATCAAGGACTAGCGTTCCATGAGCAGTTCTTC. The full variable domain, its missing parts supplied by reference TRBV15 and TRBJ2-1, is DAMVIQNPRYQVTQFGKPVTLSCSQTLNHNVMYWYQQKSSQAPKLLFHYYDKDFNNEADTPDNFQSRRPNTSFCFLDIRSPGLGDTAMYLCATSRDQGLAFHEQFFGPGTRLTVL.

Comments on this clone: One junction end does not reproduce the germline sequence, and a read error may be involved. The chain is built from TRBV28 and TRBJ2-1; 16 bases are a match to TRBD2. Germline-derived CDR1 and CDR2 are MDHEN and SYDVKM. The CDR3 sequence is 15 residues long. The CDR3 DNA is TGTGCCAGCACAACGCAGGGACTAGCGGGAGGGACATTCATCTTC. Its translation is CASTTQGLAGGTFIF.

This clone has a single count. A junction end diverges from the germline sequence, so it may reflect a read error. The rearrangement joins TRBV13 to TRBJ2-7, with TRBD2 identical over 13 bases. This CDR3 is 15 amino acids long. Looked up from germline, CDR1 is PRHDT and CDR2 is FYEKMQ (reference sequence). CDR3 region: CASSLGLAGDYEQYF. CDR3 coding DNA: TGTGCCAGCAGCCTAGGACTAGCGGGAGACTACGAGCAGTACTTC. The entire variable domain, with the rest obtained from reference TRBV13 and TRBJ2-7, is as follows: AAGVIQSPRHLIKEKRETATLKCYPIPRHDTVYWYQQGPGQDPQFLISFYEKMQSDKGSIPDRFSAQQFSDYHSELNMSSLELGDSALYFCASSLGLAGDYEQYFGPGTRLTVT.

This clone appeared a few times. CDR3 coding DNA: TGTGCCAGCAGTCCCGGGACTAGCGGGAGCGTAGACAATGAGCAGTTCTTC. Translated: CASSPGTSGSVDNEQFF. This chain links TRBV28 with TRBJ2-1, with 14 bases identical to TRBD2. The V gene end was trimmed by 5 bases and the J gene end by 5 bases; junction bases not matched to a gene: 8. The CDR3 length is 17 residues. The germline CDR1 and CDR2 sequences are MDHEN and SYDVKM.

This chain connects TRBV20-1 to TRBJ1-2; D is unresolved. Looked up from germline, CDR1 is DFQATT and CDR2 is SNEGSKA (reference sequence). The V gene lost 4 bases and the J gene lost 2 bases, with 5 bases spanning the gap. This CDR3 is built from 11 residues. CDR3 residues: CSANRNYGYTF. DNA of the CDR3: TGCAGTGCTAACAGAAACTATGGCTACACCTTC.

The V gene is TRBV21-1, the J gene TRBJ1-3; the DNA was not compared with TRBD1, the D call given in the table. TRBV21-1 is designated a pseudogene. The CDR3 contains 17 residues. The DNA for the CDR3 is TGTGCCAGCAGCAAACCTGGACAGGCGAGCTCTGGAAACACCATATATTTT. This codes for CASSKPGQASSGNTIYF.

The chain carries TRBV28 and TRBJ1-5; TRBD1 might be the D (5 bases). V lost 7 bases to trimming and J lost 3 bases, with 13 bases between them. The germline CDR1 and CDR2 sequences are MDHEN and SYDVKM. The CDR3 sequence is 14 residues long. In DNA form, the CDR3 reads TGTGCCAGCAACGACCGACAGTTCAATCAGCCCCAGCATTTT. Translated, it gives CASNDRQFNQPQHF. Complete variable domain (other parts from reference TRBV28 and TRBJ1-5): DVKVTQSSRYLVKRTGEKVFLECVQDMDHENMFWYRQDPGLGLRLIYFSYDVKMKEKGDIPEGYSVSREKKERFSLILESASTNQTSMYLCASNDRQFNQPQHFGDGTRLSIL.

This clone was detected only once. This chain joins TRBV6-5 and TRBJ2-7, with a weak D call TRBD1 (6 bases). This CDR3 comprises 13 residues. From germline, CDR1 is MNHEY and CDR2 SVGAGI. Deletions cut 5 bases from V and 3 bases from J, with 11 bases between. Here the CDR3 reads CASSGQRYYEQYF. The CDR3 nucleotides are TGTGCCAGCAGTGGACAGCGTTACTACGAGCAGTACTTC.

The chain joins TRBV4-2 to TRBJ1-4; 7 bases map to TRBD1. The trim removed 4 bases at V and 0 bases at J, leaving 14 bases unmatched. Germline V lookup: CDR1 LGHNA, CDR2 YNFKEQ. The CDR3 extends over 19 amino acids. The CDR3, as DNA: TGTGCCAGCAGCCTCCTAAGGGGACAGAAGCCTCCAACTAATGAAAAACTGTTTTTT. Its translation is CASSLLRGQKPPTNEKLFF.

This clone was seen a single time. The CDR3 sequence: CASGSGNTYNEQFF. The CDR3, as DNA: TGTGCCAGCGGTAGCGGAAATACCTACAATGAGCAGTTCTTC. The rearrangement links TRBV7-3 to TRBJ2-1; perhaps TRBD2 as D (6 bases). This CDR3 is 14 amino acids long. Germline loops: CDR1 SGHTA, CDR2 FQGTGA. Trimming took off 8 bases at V and 2 bases at J, with 13 bases between the two ends.

The CDR3 DNA follows: TGTGCCAGCAGCCACTTCGAGCAGTACTTC. Protein sequence: CASSHFEQYF. The rearrangement joins TRBV28 to TRBJ2-7; D gene uncertain. CDR3 size: 10 residues. V lost 6 bases, J lost 6 bases, and 6 bases lay in between. The germline CDR1 and CDR2 sequences are MDHEN and SYDVKM.

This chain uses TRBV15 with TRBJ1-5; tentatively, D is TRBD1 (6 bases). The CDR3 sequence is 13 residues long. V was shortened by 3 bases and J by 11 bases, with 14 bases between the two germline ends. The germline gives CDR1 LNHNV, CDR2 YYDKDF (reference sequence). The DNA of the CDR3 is TGTGCCACCAGCAGTTCCCCCGACAGGTCCCAGCATTTT. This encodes CATSSSPDRSQHF.

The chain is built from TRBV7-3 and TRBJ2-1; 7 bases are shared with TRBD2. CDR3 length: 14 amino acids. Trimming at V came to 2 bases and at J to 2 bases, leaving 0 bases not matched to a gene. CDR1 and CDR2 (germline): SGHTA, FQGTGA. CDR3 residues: CASSLAGAYNEQFF. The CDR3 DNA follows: TGTGCCAGCAGCTTAGCGGGAGCCTACAATGAGCAGTTCTTC.

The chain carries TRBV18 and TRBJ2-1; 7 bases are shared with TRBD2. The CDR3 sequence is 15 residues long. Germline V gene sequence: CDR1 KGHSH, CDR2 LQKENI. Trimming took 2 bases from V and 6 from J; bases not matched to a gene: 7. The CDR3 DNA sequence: TGTGCCAGCTCACCAGCTCGCGGGAGTGTCAATGAGCAGTTCTTC. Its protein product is CASSPARGSVNEQFF.

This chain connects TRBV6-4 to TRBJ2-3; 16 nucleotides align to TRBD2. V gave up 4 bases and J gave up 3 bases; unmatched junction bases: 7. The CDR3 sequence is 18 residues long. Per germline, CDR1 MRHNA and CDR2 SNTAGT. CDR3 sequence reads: CASSAGTSGRARTDTQYF. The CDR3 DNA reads TGTGCCAGCAGTGCCGGGACTAGCGGGAGGGCCAGAACAGATACGCAGTATTTT.

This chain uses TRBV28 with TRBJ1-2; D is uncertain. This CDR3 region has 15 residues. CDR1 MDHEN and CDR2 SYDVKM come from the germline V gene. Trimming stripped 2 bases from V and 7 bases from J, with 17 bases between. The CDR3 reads CASSLGVVQEGGYTF. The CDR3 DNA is TGTGCCAGCAGTTTAGGTGTTGTTCAGGAGGGTGGCTACACCTTC.

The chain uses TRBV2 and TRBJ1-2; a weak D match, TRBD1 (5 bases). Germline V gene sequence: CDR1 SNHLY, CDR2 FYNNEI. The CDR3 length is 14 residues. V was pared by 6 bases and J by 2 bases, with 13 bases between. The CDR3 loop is CASRGSAGNYGYTF. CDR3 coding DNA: TGTGCCAGCAGAGGATCTGCAGGGAACTATGGCTACACCTTC.

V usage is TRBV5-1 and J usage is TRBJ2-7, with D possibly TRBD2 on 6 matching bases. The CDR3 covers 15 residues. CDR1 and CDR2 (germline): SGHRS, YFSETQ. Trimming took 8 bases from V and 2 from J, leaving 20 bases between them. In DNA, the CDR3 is TGCGCCAGTTCCCCTCGCGGGACTGGAACCTACGAGCAGTACTTC. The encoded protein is CASSPRGTGTYEQYF.

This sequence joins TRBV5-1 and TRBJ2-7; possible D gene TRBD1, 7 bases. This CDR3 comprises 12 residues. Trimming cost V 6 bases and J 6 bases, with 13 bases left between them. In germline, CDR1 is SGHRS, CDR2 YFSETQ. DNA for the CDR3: TGCGCCAGCACCCTGGAGGGGGCCGAGCAGTACTTC. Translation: CASTLEGAEQYF.

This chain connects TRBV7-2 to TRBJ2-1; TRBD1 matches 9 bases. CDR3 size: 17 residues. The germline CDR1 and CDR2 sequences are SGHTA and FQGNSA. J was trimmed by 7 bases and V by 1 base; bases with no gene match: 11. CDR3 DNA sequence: TGTGCCAGCAGCTTAGGGGTCACAGGGGGCGTTCGTAATGAGCAGTTCTTC. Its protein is CASSLGVTGGVRNEQFF.

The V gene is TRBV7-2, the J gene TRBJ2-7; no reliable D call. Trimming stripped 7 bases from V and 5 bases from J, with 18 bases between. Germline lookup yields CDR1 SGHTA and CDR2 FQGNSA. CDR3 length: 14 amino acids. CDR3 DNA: TGTGCCAGCACCCCCCCAGGTTCATTGAACGAGCAGTACTTC. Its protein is CASTPPGSLNEQYF. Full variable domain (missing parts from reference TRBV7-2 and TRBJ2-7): GAGVSQSPSNKVTEKGKDVELRCDPISGHTALYWYRQSLGQGLEFLIYFQGNSAPDKSGLPSDRFSAERTGGSVSTLTIQRTQQEDSAVYLCASTPPGSLNEQYFGPGTRLTVT.

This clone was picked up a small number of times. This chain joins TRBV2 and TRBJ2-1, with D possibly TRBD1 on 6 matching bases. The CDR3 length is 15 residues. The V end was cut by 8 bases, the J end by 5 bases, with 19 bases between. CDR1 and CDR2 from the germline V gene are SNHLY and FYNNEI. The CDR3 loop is CASSFWVGANNEQFF. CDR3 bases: TGTGCCAGCTCTTTCTGGGTGGGGGCTAACAATGAGCAGTTCTTC.

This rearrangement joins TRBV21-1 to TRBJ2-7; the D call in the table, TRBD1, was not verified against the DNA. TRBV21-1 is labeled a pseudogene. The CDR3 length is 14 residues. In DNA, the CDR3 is TGTGCCAGCAGAGTAAGGGACACCCGATACGAGCAGTACTTC. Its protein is CASRVRDTRYEQYF.